Listed below are T cell receptor beta chains from one sample, sequenced in a study of technical replicates of blood from several donors. TCRdb's table, derived via immunoSEQ multiplex PCR, lists solely in-frame clones and lacks some. In the table there are around 86,000 clones, approximately 97% of which are singletons. Material for sequencing was T cells isolated from PBMCs. Receptors were obtained from a human donor in good health. Both conserved end residues are part of each CDR3. D genes are given only for firm matches. Not all rows give a size; the values are once, few, many and, for expanded clones, a class.

D gene	V gene	clone size	J gene	CDR3 DNA	CDR3 protein
NA	TRBV10-3	NA	TRBJ1-5	TGTGCCACCGGGAACGCGGGGTACAATCAGCCCCAGCATTTT	CATGNAGYNQPQHF
NA	TRBV13	NA	TRBJ1-1	TGTGCCAGCAGCCCCTCCGGGGGGGCGGCTGAAGCTTTCTTT	CASSPSGGAAEAFF
TRBD1	TRBV19	NA	TRBJ1-1	TGTGCCAGTAGGGAGAACAGGGGTTTTATCACTGAAGCTTTCTTT	CASRENRGFITEAFF
TRBD1	TRBV27	NA	TRBJ2-7	TGTGCCAGTACGGGGACAGGGGATGAGGAGCAGTACTTC	CASTGTGDEEQYF
TRBD2	TRBV11-2	once	TRBJ2-5	TGTGCCAGCAGCCTAGAGACTAGCGGGAGTCAAGAGACCCAGTACTTC	CASSLETSGSQETQYF
TRBD1	TRBV7-2	once	TRBJ2-5	TGTGCCAGCAGCTTAATGATCTGGGACAGGATGAACCAAGAGACCCAGTACTTC	CASSLMIWDRMNQETQYF
TRBD2	TRBV4-1	NA	TRBJ2-4	TGCGCCAGCAGCCAAGCGGGAGGGACAAACATTCAGTACTTC	CASSQAGGTNIQYF
NA	TRBV30	NA	TRBJ1-6	TGTGCCTGGGAAAACTCAAAGATCTCACCCCTCCACTTT	CAWENSKISPLHF
NA	TRBV6-5	NA	TRBJ1-1	TGTGCCAGCAGTTATCGTTGGGGGGACCTGGACACTGAAGCTTTCTTT	CASSYRWGDLDTEAFF
NA	TRBV27	NA	TRBJ2-3	TGTGCCAGCAGTTTCGGAATGGCAGGCGCCAGTACAGATACGCAGTATTTT	CASSFGMAGASTDTQYF
NA	TRBV7-2	NA	TRBJ2-7	TGTGCCAGCAGCTTAGGTGGGGCACTTCTCGGCGAGCAGTACTTC	CASSLGGALLGEQYF
NA	TRBV27	NA	TRBJ2-1	TGTGCCAGCAGAAAGCGCGAGGAGCAGTTCTTC	CASRKREEQFF
TRBD1	TRBV28	NA	TRBJ1-5	TGTGCCAGCAGTTTAATAGGAACCACTTGGGACAGCCCGACCCAGCCCCAGCATTTT	CASSLIGTTWDSPTQPQHF
NA	TRBV29-1	NA	TRBJ1-1	TGCAGCGTTGTTTGGCCGGGTAGCGAGAACACTGAAGCTTTCTTT	CSVVWPGSENTEAFF
TRBD1	TRBV5-1	NA	TRBJ2-7	TGCGCCAGCAGCTCCGCTGGACAGGGGACGACCGAGCAGTACTTC	CASSSAGQGTTEQYF
TRBD1	TRBV14	NA	TRBJ1-6	TGTGCCAGCAGCTGGAGGACAGGGGACATCTATAATTCACCCCTCCACTTT	CASSWRTGDIYNSPLHF
TRBD1	TRBV19	NA	TRBJ1-3	TGTGCCAGTAGTATTTGGGACAGGACAGAGAGAAACACCATATATTTT	CASSIWDRTERNTIYF
NA	TRBV6-5	NA	TRBJ1-6	TGTGCCAGCAGTTATGGCAGGGGTAATTCACCCCTCCACTTT	CASSYGRGNSPLHF
NA	TRBV5-6	NA	TRBJ1-4	TGTGCCAGCAGCTTTTTGGGGGGGGTGACTTCGCTGTTTTTT	CASSFLGGVTSLFF
TRBD1	TRBV6-1	NA	TRBJ2-1	TGTGCCAGCAGTGAAGCCACAGGGGGTAGGTTCTTC	CASSEATGGRFF
NA	TRBV7-9	NA	TRBJ2-2	TGTGCCAGCAGCTTAATGGACAGCAACACCGGGGAGCTGTTTTTT	CASSLMDSNTGELFF
TRBD1	TRBV5-4	NA	TRBJ2-7	TGTGCCAGCAGCGATGGGACAGGGTTCTACGAGCAGTACTTC	CASSDGTGFYEQYF
NA	TRBV7-9	NA	TRBJ2-1	TGTGCCAGCAGCTTACTTATCCTTAGTTCCTACAATGAGCAGTTCTTC	CASSLLILSSYNEQFF
TRBD1	TRBV19	NA	TRBJ2-3	TGTGCCAGTAGCTCGGACAGGGTAGGCACAGATACGCAGTATTTT	CASSSDRVGTDTQYF
NA	TRBV18	NA	TRBJ1-4	TGTGCCAGCTCACGTGATAAGAGTGAAAAACTGTTTTTT	CASSRDKSEKLFF
NA	TRBV27	NA	TRBJ2-2	TGTGCCAGCAGTTTATCCCTTTACGGGGAGCTGTTTTTT	CASSLSLYGELFF
TRBD1	TRBV18	NA	TRBJ2-3	TGTGCCAGCTCACCACCGACAGGGGGGACAGATACGCAGTATTTT	CASSPPTGGTDTQYF
NA	TRBV28	NA	TRBJ1-5	TGTGCCAGCAGTTTAGGCAGAAATAGCAATCAGCCCCAGCATTTT	CASSLGRNSNQPQHF
NA	TRBV10-1	once	TRBJ2-3	TGCGCCAGCAACGGAGGAATGCCTGACACAGATACGCAGTATTTT	CASNGGMPDTDTQYF